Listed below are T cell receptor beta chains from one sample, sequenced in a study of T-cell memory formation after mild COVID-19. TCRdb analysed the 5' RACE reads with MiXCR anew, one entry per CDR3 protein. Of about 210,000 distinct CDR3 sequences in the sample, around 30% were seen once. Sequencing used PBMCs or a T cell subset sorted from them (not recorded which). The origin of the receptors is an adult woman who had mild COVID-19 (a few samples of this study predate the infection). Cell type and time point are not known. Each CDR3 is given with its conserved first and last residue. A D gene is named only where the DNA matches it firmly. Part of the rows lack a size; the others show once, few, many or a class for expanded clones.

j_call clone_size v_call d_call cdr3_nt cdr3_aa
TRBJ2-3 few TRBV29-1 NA TGCAGCGTTGACGGGTTGAACACAGGGCGGACAGATACGCAGTATTTT CSVDGLNTGRTDTQYF
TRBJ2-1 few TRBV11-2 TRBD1 TGTGCCAGCAGCTTAGAAGGGGGCGCGGTAAATGAGCAGTTCTTC CASSLEGGAVNEQFF
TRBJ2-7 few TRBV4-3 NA TGCGCCAGCAGCCGAGACCGGGACCCTCAGTACGAGCAGTACTTC CASSRDRDPQYEQYF
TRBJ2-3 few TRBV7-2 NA TGTGCCAGCAGCAAACAGGTTGGCACCACAGATACGCAGTATTTT CASSKQVGTTDTQYF
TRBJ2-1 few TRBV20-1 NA TGCAGTGCTGAAAGCCTCGGGAGTTGGGAGCAGTTCTTC CSAESLGSWEQFF
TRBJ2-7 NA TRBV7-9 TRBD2 TGTGCCAGCAGCTTCAGCGGGGGGCGGTACGAGCAGTACTTC CASSFSGGRYEQYF
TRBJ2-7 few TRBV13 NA TGTGCCAGCAGCTTAGGCGCCCTCCCCTACGAGCAGTACTTC CASSLGALPYEQYF
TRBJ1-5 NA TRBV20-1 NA TGCAGTGCTAGAGATGTGGGAAATCAGCCCCAGCATTTT CSARDVGNQPQHF
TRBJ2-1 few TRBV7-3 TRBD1 TGTGCCAGCAGCCCCCCGACAGGGGATGAGCAGTTCTTC CASSPPTGDEQFF
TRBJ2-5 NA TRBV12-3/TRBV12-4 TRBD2 TGTGCCAGCAGCGGCGAGCGGGGGTCCTGGGAGACCCAGTACTTC CASSGERGSWETQYF
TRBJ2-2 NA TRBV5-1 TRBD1 TGCGCCAGCAGCCGAACAGGGGGCAACACCGGGGAGCTGTTTTTT CASSRTGGNTGELFF
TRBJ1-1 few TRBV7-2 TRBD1 TGTGCCAGCAGAGAGACAGGGGGAGCAGCGAACACTGAAGCTTTCTTT CASRETGGAANTEAFF
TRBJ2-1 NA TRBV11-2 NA TGTGCCAGCAGCTTAGGGGGGACTGAGCAGTTCTTC CASSLGGTEQFF
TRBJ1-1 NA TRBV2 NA TGTGCCAGCAGTGAAAATGGGTTACGGAACACTGAAGCTTTCTTT CASSENGLRNTEAFF
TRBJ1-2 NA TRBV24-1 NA TGTGCCACCAGTGATAGAGACACAGGCCACTATGGCTACACCTTC CATSDRDTGHYGYTF